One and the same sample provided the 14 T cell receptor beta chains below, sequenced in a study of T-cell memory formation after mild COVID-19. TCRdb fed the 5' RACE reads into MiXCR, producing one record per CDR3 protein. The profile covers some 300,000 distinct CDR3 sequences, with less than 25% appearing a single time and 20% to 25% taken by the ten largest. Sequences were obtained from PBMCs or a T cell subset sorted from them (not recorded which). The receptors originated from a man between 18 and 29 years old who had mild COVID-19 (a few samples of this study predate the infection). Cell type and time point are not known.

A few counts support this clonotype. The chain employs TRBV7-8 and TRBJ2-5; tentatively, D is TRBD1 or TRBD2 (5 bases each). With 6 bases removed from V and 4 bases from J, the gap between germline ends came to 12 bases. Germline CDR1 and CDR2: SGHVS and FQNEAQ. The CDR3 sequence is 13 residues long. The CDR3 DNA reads TGTGCCAGCAGACAGAGGGGTGGAGAGACCCAGTACTTC. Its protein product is CASRQRGGETQYF.

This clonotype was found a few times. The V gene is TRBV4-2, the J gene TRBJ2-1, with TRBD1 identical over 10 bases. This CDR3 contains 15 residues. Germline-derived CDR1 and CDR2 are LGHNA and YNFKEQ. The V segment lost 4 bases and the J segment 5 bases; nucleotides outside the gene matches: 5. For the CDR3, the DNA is TGTGCCAGCAGCCGGGACAGGGGCATCCACAATGAGCAGTTCTTC. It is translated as CASSRDRGIHNEQFF.

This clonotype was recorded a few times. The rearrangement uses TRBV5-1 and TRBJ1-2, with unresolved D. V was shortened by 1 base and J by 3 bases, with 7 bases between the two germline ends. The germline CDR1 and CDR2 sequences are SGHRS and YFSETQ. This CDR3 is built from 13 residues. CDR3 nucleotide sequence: TGCGCCAGCAGCTTGAACGGGGACTATGGCTACACCTTC. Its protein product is CASSLNGDYGYTF.

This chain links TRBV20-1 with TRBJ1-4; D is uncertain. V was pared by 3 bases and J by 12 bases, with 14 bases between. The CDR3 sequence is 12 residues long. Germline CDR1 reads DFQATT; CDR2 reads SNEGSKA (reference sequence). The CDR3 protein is CSASFLGRELFF. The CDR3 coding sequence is TGCAGTGCTAGTTTCTTGGGGAGAGAACTGTTTTTT.

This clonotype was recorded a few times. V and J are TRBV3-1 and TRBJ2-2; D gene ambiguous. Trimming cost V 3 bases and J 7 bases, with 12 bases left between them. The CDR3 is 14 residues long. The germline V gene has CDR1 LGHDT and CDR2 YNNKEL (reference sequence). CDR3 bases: TGTGCCAGCAGCCAGGCCGTATCGTACGGGGAGCTGTTTTTT. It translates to CASSQAVSYGELFF.

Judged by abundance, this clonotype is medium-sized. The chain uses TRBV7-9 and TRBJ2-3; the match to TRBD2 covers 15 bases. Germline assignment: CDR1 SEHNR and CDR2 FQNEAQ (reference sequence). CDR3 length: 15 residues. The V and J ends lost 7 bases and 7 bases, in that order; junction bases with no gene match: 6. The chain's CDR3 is CASTLGTSGRHTQYF. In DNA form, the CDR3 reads TGTGCCAGCACCTTGGGGACTAGCGGGAGGCATACGCAGTATTTT.

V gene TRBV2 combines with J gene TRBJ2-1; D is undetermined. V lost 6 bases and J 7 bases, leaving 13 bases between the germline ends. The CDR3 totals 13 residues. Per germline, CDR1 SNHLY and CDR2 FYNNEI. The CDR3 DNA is TGTGCCAGCAGGGCTACTACCTCAAATGAGCAGTTCTTC. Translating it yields CASRATTSNEQFF.

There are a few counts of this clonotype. CDR3 DNA: TGTGCCAGCACCTCCTACACAGATACGCAGTATTTT. Protein product: CASTSYTDTQYF. This chain connects TRBV3-1 to TRBJ2-3, with unresolved D. Trimming removed 7 bases from V and 2 bases from J, with 7 bases in between. CDR3 length: 12 residues. Germline CDR1 is LGHDT and CDR2 is YNNKEL (reference sequence).

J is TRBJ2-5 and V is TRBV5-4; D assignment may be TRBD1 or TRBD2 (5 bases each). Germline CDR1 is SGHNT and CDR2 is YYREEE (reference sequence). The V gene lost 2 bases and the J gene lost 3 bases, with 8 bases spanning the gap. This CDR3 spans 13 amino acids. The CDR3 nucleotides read TGTGCCAGCAGCTTTTGGGGGAAAGAGACCCAGTACTTC. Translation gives CASSFWGKETQYF. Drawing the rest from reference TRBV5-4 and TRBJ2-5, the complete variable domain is ETGVTQSPTHLIKTRGQQVTLRCSSQSGHNTVSWYQQALGQGPQFIFQYYREEENGRGNFPPRFSGLQFPNYSSELNVNALELDDSALYLCASSFWGKETQYFGPGTRLLVL.

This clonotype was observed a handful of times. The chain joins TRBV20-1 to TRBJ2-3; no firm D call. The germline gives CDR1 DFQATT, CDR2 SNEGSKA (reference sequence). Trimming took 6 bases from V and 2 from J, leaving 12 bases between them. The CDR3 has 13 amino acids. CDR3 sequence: CSAGGATTDTQYF. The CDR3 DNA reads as TGCAGTGCCGGCGGAGCTACCACAGATACGCAGTATTTT.

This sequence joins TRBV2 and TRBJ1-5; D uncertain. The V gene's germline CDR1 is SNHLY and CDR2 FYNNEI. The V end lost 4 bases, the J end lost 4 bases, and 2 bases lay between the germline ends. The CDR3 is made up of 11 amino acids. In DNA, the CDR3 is TGTGCCAGCAGTGCGAATCAGCCCCAGCATTTT. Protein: CASSANQPQHF.

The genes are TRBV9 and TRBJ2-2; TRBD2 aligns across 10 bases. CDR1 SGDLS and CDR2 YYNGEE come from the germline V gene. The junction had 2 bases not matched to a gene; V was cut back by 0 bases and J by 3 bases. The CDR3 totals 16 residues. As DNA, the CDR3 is TGTGCCAGCAGCGTAGGGCTAGCGGGGGACACCGGGGAGCTGTTTTTT. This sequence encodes CASSVGLAGDTGELFF.

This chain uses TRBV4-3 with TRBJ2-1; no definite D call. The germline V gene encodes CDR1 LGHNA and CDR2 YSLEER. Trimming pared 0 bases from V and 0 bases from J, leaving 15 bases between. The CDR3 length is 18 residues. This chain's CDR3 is CASSQDLTAPSSYNEQFF. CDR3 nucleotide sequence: TGCGCCAGCAGCCAAGACCTGACGGCTCCAAGCTCCTACAATGAGCAGTTCTTC.

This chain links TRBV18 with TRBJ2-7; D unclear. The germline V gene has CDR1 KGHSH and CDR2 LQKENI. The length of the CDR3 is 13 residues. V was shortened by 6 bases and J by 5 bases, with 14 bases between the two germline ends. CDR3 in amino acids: CASSRLTEDEQYF. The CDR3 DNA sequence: TGTGCCAGCTCCCGGTTGACTGAGGACGAGCAGTACTTC.